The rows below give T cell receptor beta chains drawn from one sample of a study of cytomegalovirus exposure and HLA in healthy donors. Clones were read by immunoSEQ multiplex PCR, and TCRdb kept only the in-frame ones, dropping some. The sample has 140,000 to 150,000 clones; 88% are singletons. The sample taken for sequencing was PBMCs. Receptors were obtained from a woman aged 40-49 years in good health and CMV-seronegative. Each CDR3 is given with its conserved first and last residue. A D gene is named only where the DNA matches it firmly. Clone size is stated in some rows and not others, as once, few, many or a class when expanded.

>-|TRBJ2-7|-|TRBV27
CASSYTRGLGKAYEQYF
TGTGCCAGCAGTTATACTAGAGGCCTCGGGAAGGCCTACGAGCAGTACTTC
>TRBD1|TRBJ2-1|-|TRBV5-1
CASSLARTGGLDEQFF
TGCGCCAGCAGCTTGGCCAGGACAGGGGGCTTGGATGAGCAGTTCTTC
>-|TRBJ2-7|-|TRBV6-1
CASSDFNEQYF
TGTGCCAGCAGTGACTTTAACGAGCAGTACTTC
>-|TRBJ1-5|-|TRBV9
CASSFDPGGNQPQHF
TGTGCCAGCAGCTTCGACCCGGGTGGAAATCAGCCCCAGCATTTT
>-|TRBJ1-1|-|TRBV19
CASSGGATEAFF
TGTGCCAGTAGTGGCGGGGCGACTGAAGCTTTCTTT
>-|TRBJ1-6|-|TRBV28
CASSLFGQGRSPLHF
TGTGCCAGCAGTTTATTCGGGCAGGGGAGATCACCCCTCCACTTT
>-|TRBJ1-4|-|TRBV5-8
CASSLSQGMFEKLFF
TGTGCCAGCAGCTTGTCTCAGGGAATGTTTGAAAAACTGTTTTTT
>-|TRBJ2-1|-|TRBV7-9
CASSPRRDYNEQFF
TGTGCCAGCAGCCCGCGGCGGGACTACAATGAGCAGTTCTTC
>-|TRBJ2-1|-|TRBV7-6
CASSPLRNEQFF
TGTGCCAGCAGCCCACTCCGCAATGAGCAGTTCTTC
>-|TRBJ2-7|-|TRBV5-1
CASNTGPNLGPYEQYF
TGCGCCAGCAACACAGGGCCTAATCTTGGGCCCTACGAGCAGTACTTC
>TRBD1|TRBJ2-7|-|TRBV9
CASSPPGQGLEQYF
TGTGCCAGCAGCCCCCCGGGACAGGGGTTGGAGCAGTACTTC
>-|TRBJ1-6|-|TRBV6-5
CASSYGGGEYNSPLHF
TGTGCCAGCAGTTACGGGGGGGGAGAGTATAATTCACCCCTCCACTTT
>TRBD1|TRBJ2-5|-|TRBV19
CASKPGQAHQETQYF
TGTGCCAGTAAACCCGGACAGGCCCACCAAGAGACCCAGTACTTC
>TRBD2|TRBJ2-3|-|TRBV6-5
CASSYETSGSRDTQYF
TGTGCCAGCAGTTACGAGACTAGCGGGAGTAGAGATACGCAGTATTTT
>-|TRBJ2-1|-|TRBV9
CASSPGPGGGNEQFF
TGTGCCAGCAGCCCGGGCCCGGGGGGCGGGAATGAGCAGTTCTTC
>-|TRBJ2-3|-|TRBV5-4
CASSPEITDTQYF
TGTGCCAGCAGCCCAGAAATCACAGATACGCAGTATTTT
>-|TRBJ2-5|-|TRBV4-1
CASSQGLGKETQYF
TGCGCCAGCAGCCAAGGACTAGGGAAAGAGACCCAGTACTTC
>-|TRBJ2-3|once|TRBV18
CASSPAGGTDTQYF
TGTGCCAGCTCACCAGCAGGGGGCACAGATACGCAGTATTTT
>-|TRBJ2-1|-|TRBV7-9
CASSDGSSEQFF
TGTGCCAGCAGCGACGGGTCTTCTGAGCAGTTCTTC
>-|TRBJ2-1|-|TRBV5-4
CASSSQGEGEQFF
TGTGCCAGCAGCTCACAGGGGGAGGGTGAGCAGTTCTTC
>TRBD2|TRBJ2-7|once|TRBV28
CASTGRGVYEQYF
TGTGCCAGCACTGGGAGGGGCGTCTACGAGCAGTACTTC
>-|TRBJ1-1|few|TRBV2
CASSSRVTEAFF
TGTGCCAGCAGTTCGAGGGTTACTGAAGCTTTCTTT
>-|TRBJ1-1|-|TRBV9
CASSAETAITEAFF
TGTGCCAGCAGCGCGGAGACAGCCATAACTGAAGCTTTCTTT
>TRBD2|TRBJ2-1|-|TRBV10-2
CASMRSGNTNEQFF
TGCGCCAGCATGAGGAGCGGGAATACAAATGAGCAGTTCTTC
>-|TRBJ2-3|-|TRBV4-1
CASSQQSTLTSTDTQYF
TGCGCCAGCAGCCAACAATCAACTTTGACTAGCACAGATACGCAGTATTTT
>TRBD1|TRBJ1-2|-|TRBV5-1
CASSIWTGGYGYTF
TGCGCCAGCAGCATTTGGACAGGAGGCTATGGCTACACCTTC
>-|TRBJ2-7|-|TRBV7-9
CALSALGEQYF
TGTGCCCTTAGTGCACTCGGCGAGCAGTACTTC
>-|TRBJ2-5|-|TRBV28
CASSSGAGQETQYF
TGTGCCAGCAGTTCAGGTGCAGGACAAGAGACCCAGTACTTC
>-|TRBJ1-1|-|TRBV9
CASSGDFFTEAFF
TGTGCCAGCAGCGGAGATTTTTTCACTGAAGCTTTCTTT
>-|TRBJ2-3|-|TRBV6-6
CASSYSRVDTQYF
TGTGCCAGCAGTTACTCGAGGGTAGATACGCAGTATTTT
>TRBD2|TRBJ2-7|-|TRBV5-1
CASSLQRGPYEQYF
TGCGCCAGCAGCTTGCAGCGGGGTCCCTACGAGCAGTACTTC
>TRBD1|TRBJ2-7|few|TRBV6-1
CASTRDRGNSYEQYF
TGTGCCAGCACCAGAGACAGGGGGAACTCCTACGAGCAGTACTTC
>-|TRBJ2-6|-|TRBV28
CASPLSQGEGGANVLTF
TGTGCCAGCCCTCTCAGTCAGGGTGAAGGTGGGGCCAACGTCCTGACTTTC
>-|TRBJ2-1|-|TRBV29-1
CSVEGGLLSVQFF
TGCAGCGTTGAAGGGGGACTCCTCTCGGTGCAGTTCTTC
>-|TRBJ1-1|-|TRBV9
CASSGGDGVYTEAFF
TGTGCCAGCAGCGGGGGGGACGGCGTGTACACTGAAGCTTTCTTT
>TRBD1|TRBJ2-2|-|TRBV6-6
CAGGTGGYNGELFF
TGTGCCGGAGGGACAGGGGGATACAACGGGGAGCTGTTTTTT
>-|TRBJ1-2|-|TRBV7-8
CASSLGEGSYGYTF
TGTGCCAGCAGCTTAGGGGAAGGGAGCTATGGCTACACCTTC
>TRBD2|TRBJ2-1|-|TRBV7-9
CASSFGTRRKPYNEQFF
TGTGCCAGCAGCTTCGGGACTAGAAGGAAACCTTACAATGAGCAGTTCTTC
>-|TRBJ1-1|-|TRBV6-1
CASSEGPTGITEAFF
TGTGCCAGCAGTGAGGGGCCAACAGGGATCACTGAAGCTTTCTTT
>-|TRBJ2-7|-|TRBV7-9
CSSSRVSYEQYF
TGTTCCAGCAGCCGTGTTTCCTACGAGCAGTACTTC
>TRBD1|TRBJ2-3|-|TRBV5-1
CASSLEGGADTQYF
TGCGCCAGCAGCTTAGAAGGGGGCGCAGATACGCAGTATTTT
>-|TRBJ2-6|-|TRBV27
CASTVSGANVLTF
TGTGCCAGCACCGTCTCTGGGGCCAACGTCCTGACTTTC
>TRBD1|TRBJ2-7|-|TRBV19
CASSPGQGYSYEQYF
TGTGCCAGTAGCCCCGGACAGGGTTATTCCTACGAGCAGTACTTC
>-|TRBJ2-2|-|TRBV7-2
CASSLVLGANGELFF
TGTGCCAGCAGCTTAGTACTGGGGGCGAACGGGGAGCTGTTTTTT
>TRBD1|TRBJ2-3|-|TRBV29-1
CSVEVTGGRDTQYF
TGCAGCGTTGAGGTGACAGGGGGCCGAGATACGCAGTATTTT
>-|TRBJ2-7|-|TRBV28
CASSLQVYEQYF
TGTGCCAGCAGTTTACAGGTCTACGAGCAGTACTTC